This note documents a single TCR beta chain sequence. Its antigen is currently not known. Base quality data are lacking; no much larger clone is found one base away. This specimen's time point label, per the study, means: about 28 days (+/-7) after the second vaccine dose. AZD1222 recipients whose second dose came at about 4 weeks and those whose second dose came at about 12 weeks were combined into one group, since spike-specific TCR depth and breadth did not differ between the two schedules. Samples from vaccinated people were obtained from the UK trials COV001 and COV002, which included a single-blind randomized controlled phase 2/3 trial of AZD1222 (ChAdOx1 nCoV-19) in healthy adults. For TCRbeta chain sequencing, PBMC samples from trial participants were taken at day 0 and at day 28 after the second dose. The CDR3 regions of human TCRbeta chains were analyzed by immunosequencing. The study's processing was this. TCRs in the repertoires were matched against a reference library of SARS-CoV-2-specific TCRs that had been generated with the MIRA antigen-specificity platform. Breadth was defined as the fraction of unique TCRs that were SARS-CoV-2-associated. Depth was defined as the fraction of total T cells that were SARS-CoV-2-associated. Each spike-specific TCR was assigned to its reactive spike region and to a CD4 or CD8 class using the MIRA data. Log10-transformed breadth and depth values were compared by one-way ANOVA with Sidak's multiple comparisons tests. TCRdb took this table from immuneACCESS and kept in-frame rearrangements with V and J called. Such tables lack part of the clones; where checked against another copy, unresolved V genes explain under half of the gap, and the rest is unexplained. V and J calls plus clone size are reproduced from that table; the DNA served to infer D and trimming. This sample gives 110,000 or so clones in total; 88% of them show up just once. The ten top clones hold roughly 4% of the sample.

This sample is part of a study of T cell responses to AZD1222 COVID-19 vaccine (dated by TCRdb to the early 2020s). Background for the entire study: TCR sequencing was performed for fewer than 250 trial participants, of whom roughly 200 were given two doses of AZD1222 and 26 were given two doses of MenACWY control vaccine. Trial participants were enrolled by age into 18-55, 56-69 and 70-plus year subgroups, with about 150, 28 and 57 TCR-sequenced participants respectively. Study-wide findings and limitations: Only five to seven AZD1222 recipients were SARS-CoV-2 seropositive at baseline, limiting conclusions about previously exposed vaccinees. The 56-69-year group was small, and its depth increase did not reach significance, likely because of low power. Reportedly, close to half of the unique spike-specific TCRs recognized epitopes lying outside the regions that are mutated in the B.1.351 and B.1.1.7 variants. Because no day 14 peak-response samples were available, repertoires were characterized only after the peak T cell response. Most participants were white British and females outnumbered males, and the authors suggested that clonal diversity may have been underestimated. Vaccine-associated CD4 TCRs spanned the whole spike protein, with dominant responses in regions 160-218 and 743-854. After two AZD1222 doses, both the breadth and the depth of spike-specific TCRs were significantly higher than at day 0 and than in MenACWY recipients.

The clonotype was recovered from an adult who received the AZD1222 COVID-19 vaccine. The sequenced sample was peripheral blood, obtained 28 days after the second AZD1222 dose.

Here the CDR3 is given as CASSLARTGYNEQFF. The DNA sequence is TGCGCCAGCAGCTTGGCGCGGACAGGGTACAATGAGCAGTTCTTC. The rearranged segments are TRBV5-1 and TRBJ2-1; 8 junctional bases match TRBD1. Germline trimming amounts to 0 bases on V and 4 bases on J, with 3 as the count of junction bases outside the gene matches. The CDR3 covers 15 residues, taking in both the cysteine and the phenylalanine. The entry retains the CDR3 DNA only, 45 bases that are in frame from base 1. CDR1 SGHRS and CDR2 YFSETQ were looked up in the germline V gene.